This is a list of T cell receptor beta chains from one sample in a study of siplizumab effects on memory and regulatory T cells. Profiled with immunoSEQ multiplex PCR; TCRdb holds only in-frame clones, not every one. The sample yields approximately 100,000 clones, roughly 94% seen once. The sample was Tregs sorted from blood. These receptors originate from a human donor in good health. Both conserved end residues are part of each CDR3. D genes are given only for firm matches. Size is stated for part of the rows, as once, few or many counts, or as a class when the clone is expanded.

D gene,clone size,J gene,V gene,CDR3 DNA,CDR3 protein
TRBD1,-,TRBJ2-7,TRBV5-5,TGTGCCAGCGCCCCCGGACAGGGATGGGAGCAGTACTTC,CASAPGQGWEQYF
-,once,TRBJ2-5,TRBV19,TGTGCCAGTAGTATAAAATCCCCAGAGACCCAGTACTTC,CASSIKSPETQYF
-,-,TRBJ2-3,TRBV6-6,TGTGCCAGCAGTTACGGCGCATCAGATACGCAGTATTTT,CASSYGASDTQYF
-,-,TRBJ1-5,TRBV18,TGTGCCAGCTCACCGGGGAATAGCAATCAGCCCCAGCATTTT,CASSPGNSNQPQHF
-,-,TRBJ2-5,TRBV5-1,TGCGCCAGCAGCCAAGGGGTCTTAGAGACCCAGTACTTC,CASSQGVLETQYF
TRBD2,-,TRBJ2-5,TRBV5-6,TGTGCCAGCAGCTCCTCCGGGAGCGGGGGTGAGACCCAGTACTTC,CASSSSGSGGETQYF
TRBD2,-,TRBJ2-3,TRBV18,TGTGCCAGCTCACCACGAAGCGGGACCGCTACTAGCACAGATACGCAGTATTTT,CASSPRSGTATSTDTQYF
-,-,TRBJ2-3,TRBV7-7,TGTGCTAGCAGCTTAGGAGGCGGGACCCATGCTCGCGGGACAGATACGCAGTATTTT,CASSLGGGTHARGTDTQYF
-,-,TRBJ2-3,TRBV10-3,TGTGCCATCAGTGAGTCAGGCAGGGGGGCAGATACGCAGTATTTT,CAISESGRGADTQYF
TRBD2,-,TRBJ2-7,TRBV29-1,TGCAGCGTTGGGGTAGCGGGAGTACGCGAGCAGTACTTC,CSVGVAGVREQYF
TRBD1,-,TRBJ1-1,TRBV10-3,TGTGCCATCAGTGAGCTTGGGGGACAGGGAATGTTCGGTGAAGCTTTCTTT,CAISELGGQGMFGEAFF
-,-,TRBJ1-4,TRBV19,TGTGCCAGTAGTATAGCAAACAGGGTAGTCGAAAAACTGTTTTTT,CASSIANRVVEKLFF
-,few,TRBJ1-1,TRBV29-1,TGCAGCGTTGGGATCGGCATGAACACTGAAGCTTTCTTT,CSVGIGMNTEAFF
TRBD2,-,TRBJ2-2,TRBV7-6,TGTGCCAGCAGCGCACTAGCGGGAGTCACCGGGGAGCTGTTTTTT,CASSALAGVTGELFF
TRBD1,-,TRBJ1-3,TRBV7-8,TGTGCCAGCAGCCTCCGGACAGGAGGGGACACCATATATTTT,CASSLRTGGDTIYF
-,-,TRBJ1-1,TRBV11-2,TGTGCCAGCAGCACCGAGGCGGGGGCTGAAGCTTTCTTT,CASSTEAGAEAFF
TRBD1,-,TRBJ1-1,TRBV10-3,TGTGCCATCAGGGACAGGGGGCTGACTGAAGCTTTCTTT,CAIRDRGLTEAFF
TRBD2,-,TRBJ2-1,TRBV4-2,TGTGCCAGCAGCCAAGATCCCTGGACTAGCGGGGGCCCCCCGTTCTTC,CASSQDPWTSGGPPFF
-,-,TRBJ2-2,TRBV18,TGTGCCAGCTCACCATGGGGAGTGTCTGACACCGGGGAGCTGTTTTTT,CASSPWGVSDTGELFF
-,few,TRBJ2-1,TRBV7-9,TGTGCCAGCAGCTTAGCGAGGACAAACAATGAGCAGTTCTTC,CASSLARTNNEQFF
TRBD1,-,TRBJ1-1,TRBV5-1,TGCGCCAGCAGCTGGGGAGGCCAGGGGGGTGAAGCTTTCTTT,CASSWGGQGGEAFF
-,-,TRBJ1-5,TRBV5-6,TGTGCCAGCAGCGGGGGGCCGAAAAAGGGGAATCAGCCCCAGCATTTT,CASSGGPKKGNQPQHF
-,-,TRBJ2-1,TRBV7-7,TGTGCTAGCAGCTCTGACAGATACAATGAGCAGTTCTTC,CASSSDRYNEQFF
-,-,TRBJ2-3,TRBV5-1,TGCGCCAGCCATCCGGGGCGGTTCACAGATACGCAGTATTTT,CASHPGRFTDTQYF
-,-,TRBJ2-3,TRBV6-1,TGTGCCAGCAGTGTCCTAGCATCAGATACGCAGTATTTT,CASSVLASDTQYF
TRBD1,-,TRBJ1-4,TRBV30,TGTGCCTGGGACCCGGGACAGGGAACGTCTAATGAAAAACTGTTTTTT,CAWDPGQGTSNEKLFF